This paragraph reports one T cell receptor beta chain. The CDR3 has 15 residues. In germline, CDR1 is LGHNA, CDR2 YSLEER. V was clipped by 0 bases and J by 0 bases, with 6 bases between them. Per the authors' pipeline: The assay estimated nucleated cells by amplifying reference gene primers. This table comes from immunoSEQ multiplex PCR, and its TCRdb copy is limited to in-frame clones, with some not included. Clone size and the V and J calls come from that table; the DNA yielded D and trimming. This table has 290,000 or so clones, about 90% appearing once. The entry originates in a study of blood T cell repertoires in COVID-19. Study information: COVID-19 samples, acute and convalescent, were from the United States, Italy and Spain. T cells, B-cell-depleted T cells, or PBMCs supplied cDNA or gDNA.

The V call is TRBV4-3, the J call TRBJ1-5; D is uncertain. This sequence originates from a man between 18 and 29 years old with active or convalescent COVID-19. The sequencing sample was made of peripheral blood. The CDR3 bases are TGCGCCAGCAGCCAAGATCGGGTTAGCAATCAGCCCCAGCATTTT. This encodes CASSQDRVSNQPQHF.